The 16 T cell receptor beta chains presented below share a single source sample, sequenced in a study of cytomegalovirus exposure and HLA in healthy donors. Both 60 Vbeta primers and 13 Jbeta primers went into the PCR. Assay used: immunoSEQ multiplex PCR; TCRdb lists only in-frame clones, some missing. The sample records some 91,000 clones, about 89% being singletons. Source material: PBMCs. The receptors were sampled from a man between 25 and 39 years old in good health and CMV-seropositive.

The chain couples TRBV19 to TRBJ2-7, with TRBD2 as a possible D gene (6 bases). Germline V CDR1 and CDR2: LNHDA, SQIVND (reference sequence). The CDR3 has 15 residues. V was clipped by 1 base and J by 3 bases, with 13 bases between them. The CDR3 loop reads CASSIVGASVYEQYF. The CDR3, as DNA: TGTGCCAGTAGTATAGTAGGCGCTAGCGTCTACGAGCAGTACTTC.

The genes are TRBV2 and TRBJ2-7; the match to TRBD1 covers 12 bases. Germline lookup yields CDR1 SNHLY and CDR2 FYNNEI. CDR3 length: 17 residues. V trimming: 6 bases; J trimming: 1 base; junction bases outside the gene matches: 10. Written as DNA, the CDR3 is TGTGCCAGCAGGGCCGGGACAGGGGGCTTCCATTCCTACGAGCAGTACTTC. Translation: CASRAGTGGFHSYEQYF.

This clone has only one observation. The rearrangement joins TRBV10-2 to TRBJ2-1, with TRBD2 matching over 9 bases. The CDR3 totals 16 residues. From germline, CDR1 is WSHSY and CDR2 SAAADI. The V segment lost 8 bases and the J segment 5 bases; nucleotides outside the gene matches: 13. Here the CDR3 DNA reads TGCGCCAGCTCTAGCGGGACCGAACAACGGAACAATGAGCAGTTCTTC. It yields the protein CASSSGTEQRNNEQFF.

This clone was picked up one time. V and J are TRBV12-5 and TRBJ2-2; TRBD2 aligns across 7 bases. The germline gives CDR1 LGHNT, CDR2 FRNRAP. Trimming cost V 1 base and J 0 bases; bases outside gene matches: 11. The CDR3 loop spans 19 amino acids. The CDR3 nucleotides are TGTGCTAGTGGTTTGGCCAGCCCTAGCGGCCACGCGAACACCGGGGAGCTGTTTTTT. Its translation: CASGLASPSGHANTGELFF.

This sequence joins TRBV27 and TRBJ2-6, with D possibly TRBD1 on 5 matching bases. The V end lost 3 bases, the J end lost 3 bases, and 6 bases lay between the germline ends. Germline CDR1 is MNHEY and CDR2 is SMNVEV (reference sequence). The CDR3 has 14 residues. In DNA form, the CDR3 reads TGTGCCAGCAGTTTTAGGGGTGGGGCCAACGTCCTGACTTTC. Amino acid sequence: CASSFRGGANVLTF.

CDR3 amino acids: CASSLARASGGNEQFF. The CDR3 DNA reads TGTGCCAGCAGCTTAGCGAGGGCCTCGGGAGGCAATGAGCAGTTCTTC. This sequence joins TRBV7-9 and TRBJ2-1; 7 positions match TRBD2. Germline trimming cut 0 bases from V and 6 bases from J; bases unmatched to any gene: 8. Germline V gene sequence: CDR1 SEHNR, CDR2 FQNEAQ (reference sequence). CDR3 length equals 16 residues.

The gene calls are TRBV2 and TRBJ2-2; D unclear. Germline V gene lookup returns CDR1 SNHLY and CDR2 FYNNEI. Trimming stripped 8 bases from V and 5 bases from J, with 18 bases between. CDR3 length: 15 amino acids. The chain's CDR3 is CASARRWADTGELFF. The CDR3 coding sequence is TGTGCCAGCGCCCGAAGATGGGCTGATACCGGGGAGCTGTTTTTT.

The rearrangement uses TRBV10-3 and TRBJ2-1, with 13 bases lining up with TRBD2. The germline CDR1 and CDR2 sequences are ENHRY and SYGVKD. Trimming took 4 bases from V and 9 from J; bases not matched to a gene: 9. The CDR3 has 16 residues. The CDR3: CAISGGTSGINGEQFF. The CDR3, as DNA: TGTGCCATCAGTGGGGGGACTAGCGGGATTAACGGTGAGCAGTTCTTC.

This chain links TRBV18 with TRBJ1-3; D not certain. The germline V and J ends were trimmed by 6 bases and 0 bases, with 12 bases remaining between them. Germline CDR1 is KGHSH and CDR2 is LQKENI. The CDR3 has 15 residues. Here the CDR3 reads CASSPDWSSGNTIYF. The CDR3 DNA reads TGTGCCAGCTCCCCCGACTGGAGCTCTGGAAACACCATATATTTT.

This clone was observed a few times. CDR3 sequence: CASSERGRVNYGYTF. In nucleotides, the CDR3 is TGTGCCAGCAGTGAACGTGGCAGGGTTAACTATGGCTACACCTTC. J is TRBJ1-2 and V is TRBV6-1; D may be TRBD1 (5 bases). Germline CDR1 reads MNHNS; CDR2 reads SASEGT. The length of the CDR3 is 15 residues. V lost 2 bases to trimming and J lost 1 base, with 11 bases between them.

The chain recombines TRBV9 with TRBJ2-7; 7 nucleotides line up with TRBD1. The V gene end was trimmed by 0 bases and the J gene end by 4 bases; junction bases not matched to a gene: 7. CDR1 and CDR2 from the germline V gene are SGDLS and YYNGEE. CDR3 length equals 15 residues. The CDR3 loop reads CASSVAPTGLYEQYF. DNA of the CDR3: TGTGCCAGCAGCGTAGCGCCGACAGGGCTGTACGAGCAGTACTTC.

The V gene is TRBV28, the J gene TRBJ1-5, with 7 positions matching TRBD1. In germline, CDR1 is MDHEN, CDR2 SYDVKM. Losses at the gene ends were 6 bases for V and 3 bases for J; bases not matched to a gene: 8. The length of the CDR3 is 15 residues. CDR3 protein: CASSGLGTVNQPQHF. DNA for the CDR3: TGTGCCAGCAGCGGCCTAGGGACAGTCAATCAGCCCCAGCATTTT.

CDR3 nucleotides: TGTGCCAGCAGTGGTTGGACTAGCGGGAGGGGAAACACCGGGGAGCTGTTTTTT. This translates into CASSGWTSGRGNTGELFF. The chain recombines TRBV6-1 with TRBJ2-2; 15 bases are shared with TRBD2. There are 18 residues in the CDR3. V was clipped by 4 bases and J by 2 bases; unmatched bases: 5. The V gene's germline CDR1 is MNHNS and CDR2 SASEGT.

The chain links TRBV27 to TRBJ2-3; 10 nucleotides agree with TRBD2. Germline CDR1 is MNHEY and CDR2 is SMNVEV (reference sequence). The ends lost 5 bases at V and 5 bases at J; junction bases unmatched: 10. This CDR3 comprises 16 residues. The CDR3 sequence: CASSPGLAALVDTQYF. CDR3 nucleotide sequence: TGTGCCAGCAGTCCCGGACTAGCGGCATTGGTAGATACGCAGTATTTT.

This sequence joins TRBV6-1 and TRBJ2-1; D not resolved. Trimming cost V 0 bases and J 6 bases, with 6 bases left between them. From germline, CDR1 is MNHNS and CDR2 SASEGT. The CDR3 has 13 residues. As DNA, the CDR3 is TGTGCCAGCAGTGAAGCTAGATCCAATGAGCAGTTCTTC. Its translation: CASSEARSNEQFF.

The chain has TRBV7-9 and TRBJ2-2, with 7 nucleotides matching TRBD1. The germline V gene has CDR1 SEHNR and CDR2 FQNEAQ (reference sequence). Trimming at V came to 8 bases and at J to 3 bases, leaving 0 bases not matched to a gene. The CDR3 runs to 12 residues. The CDR3 sequence is CASDRDTGELFF. The CDR3, as DNA: TGTGCCAGCGACAGGGACACCGGGGAGCTGTTTTTT.